This T cell receptor beta chain is drawn from a study of cytomegalovirus exposure and HLA in healthy donors. Study-wide background: Genotyping showed 70% to 90% of roughly 400 donors falling in the Caucasian-associated ancestry cluster. Regarding the study as a whole: Analyzed later, association rates of TCRs varied across HLA loci, with DRB1 most and HLA-C fewest. Reports credit the classifier with highly specific, highly sensitive diagnosis of cytomegalovirus status. Excluded: some indistinguishable V segments such as TRBV6-2 and TRBV6-3.

The PCR contained 60 Vbeta and 13 Jbeta primers. Libraries were prepared by immunoSEQ multiplex PCR; TCRdb keeps only in-frame clonotypes and omits some of them. The sample records about 170,000 clones, approximately 59% being singletons. On this clone: Its antigen is as yet unknown.

Germline CDR1 reads SGDLS; CDR2 reads YYNGEE. V was cut by 0 bases and J by 6 bases, with 3 bases left in between. CDR3 length equals 12 residues. What was sequenced was PBMCs. This sequence originates from a man aged 35 to 55 in good health and CMV-seronegative. This chain connects TRBV9 to TRBJ2-2; unclear D gene. For the CDR3, the DNA is TGTGCCAGCAGCGTAGTCGCCGGGGAGCTGTTTTTT. Translating it yields CASSVVAGELFF. Combining the CDR3 with reference TRBV9 and TRBJ2-2 gives the whole variable domain DSGVTQTPKHLITATGQRVTLRCSPRSGDLSVYWYQQSLDQGLQFLIQYYNGEERAKGNILERFSAQQFPDLHSELNLSSLELGDSALYFCASSVVAGELFFGEGSRLTVL.